By its share, the clone carrying this T cell receptor (beta chain) is medium-sized (0.01 to 0.1%). The record originates from a study of neurological immune-mediated disorders. CDR1 and CDR2 (germline): LNHNV, YYDKDF (reference sequence). V was trimmed by 0 bases and J by 10 bases, leaving 16 bases between them. The CDR3 extends over 15 amino acids. The cDNA was produced through 5'RACE with 10-nucleotide random UMIs. From 15-18 subjects, over 180 million TCR-beta sequences were obtained in each sequencing run. TCRdb re-called the 5' RACE reads through MiXCR, storing one row per CDR3 protein. This sample has 15,000 or so distinct CDR3 sequences, with less than 25% found just once.

The chain employs TRBV15 and TRBJ1-5, with D perhaps matching TRBD1 (5 bases). The source material was PBMCs. The source is a man aged 50-59 years in good health. CDR3 bases: TGTGCCACCAGCAGAGATCGGGGACTTGGGAAACCCCAGCATTTT. It specifies CATSRDRGLGKPQHF.